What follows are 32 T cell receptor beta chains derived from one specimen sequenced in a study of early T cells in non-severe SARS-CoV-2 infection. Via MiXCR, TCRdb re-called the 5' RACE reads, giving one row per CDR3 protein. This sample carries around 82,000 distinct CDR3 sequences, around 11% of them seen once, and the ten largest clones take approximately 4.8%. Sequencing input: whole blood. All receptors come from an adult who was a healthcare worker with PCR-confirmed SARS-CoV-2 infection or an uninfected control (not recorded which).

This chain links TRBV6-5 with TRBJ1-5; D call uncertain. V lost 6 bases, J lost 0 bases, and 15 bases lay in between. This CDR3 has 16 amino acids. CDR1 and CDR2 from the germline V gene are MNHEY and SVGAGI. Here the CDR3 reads CASRPGSRYSNQPQHF. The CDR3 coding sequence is TGTGCCAGCAGACCCGGCTCTCGCTATAGCAATCAGCCCCAGCATTTT.

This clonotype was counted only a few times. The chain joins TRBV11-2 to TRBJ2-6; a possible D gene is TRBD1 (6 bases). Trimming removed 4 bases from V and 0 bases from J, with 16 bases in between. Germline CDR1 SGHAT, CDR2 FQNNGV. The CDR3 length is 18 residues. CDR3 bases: TGTGCCAGCAGCTCCCTGACAGGCTTACTCTCTGGGGCCAACGTCCTGACTTTC. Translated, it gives CASSSLTGLLSGANVLTF.

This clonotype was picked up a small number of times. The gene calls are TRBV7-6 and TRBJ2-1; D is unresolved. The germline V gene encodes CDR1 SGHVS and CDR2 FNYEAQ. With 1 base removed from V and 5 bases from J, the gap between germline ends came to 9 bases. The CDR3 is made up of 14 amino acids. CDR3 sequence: CASSLEYDNNEQFF. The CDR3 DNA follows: TGTGCCAGCAGCTTAGAATACGACAACAATGAGCAGTTCTTC.

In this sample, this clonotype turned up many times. The CDR3 reads CAISDPLPGVGETQYF. The CDR3 region has the DNA TGTGCCATCAGTGATCCCCTCCCAGGGGTTGGGGAGACCCAGTACTTC. The V and J genes are TRBV10-3 and TRBJ2-5, with D tentatively TRBD1 (6 bases). Germline V gene data show CDR1 as ENHRY and CDR2 as SYGVKD. Trimming removed 3 bases at V and 5 bases at J, with 19 bases between. The length of the CDR3 is 16 residues.

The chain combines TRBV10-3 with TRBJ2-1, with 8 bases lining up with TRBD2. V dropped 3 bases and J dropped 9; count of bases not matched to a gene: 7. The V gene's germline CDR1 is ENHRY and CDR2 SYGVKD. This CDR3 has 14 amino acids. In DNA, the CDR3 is TGTGCCATCAGTGATCAGCGGGGGAACGGTGAGCAGTTCTTC. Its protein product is CAISDQRGNGEQFF.

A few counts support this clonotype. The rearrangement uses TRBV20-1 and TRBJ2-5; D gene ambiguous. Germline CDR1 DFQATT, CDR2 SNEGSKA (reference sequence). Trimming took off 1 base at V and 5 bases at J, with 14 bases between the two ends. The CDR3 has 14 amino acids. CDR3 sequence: CSARGPGARETQYF. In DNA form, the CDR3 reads TGCAGTGCTAGAGGCCCAGGAGCTCGGGAGACCCAGTACTTC.

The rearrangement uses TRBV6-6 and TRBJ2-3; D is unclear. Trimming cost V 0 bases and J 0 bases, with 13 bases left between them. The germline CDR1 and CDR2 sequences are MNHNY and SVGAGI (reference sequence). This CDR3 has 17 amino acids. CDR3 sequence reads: CASSYSVGSLSTDTQYF. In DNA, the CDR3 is TGTGCCAGCAGTTACTCCGTCGGTAGTCTCAGCACAGATACGCAGTATTTT.

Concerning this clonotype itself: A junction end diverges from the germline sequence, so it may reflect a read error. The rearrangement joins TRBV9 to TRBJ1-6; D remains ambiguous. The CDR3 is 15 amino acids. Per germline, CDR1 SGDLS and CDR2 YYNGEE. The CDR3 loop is CASNVAKGGNSPLHF. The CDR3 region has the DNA TGTGCCAGCAACGTAGCGAAAGGTGGGAATTCACCCCTCCACTTT.

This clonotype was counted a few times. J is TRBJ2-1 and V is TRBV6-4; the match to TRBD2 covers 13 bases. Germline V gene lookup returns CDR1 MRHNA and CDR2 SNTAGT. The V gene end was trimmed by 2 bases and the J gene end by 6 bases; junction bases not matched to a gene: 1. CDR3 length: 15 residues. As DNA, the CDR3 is TGTGCCAGCAGTGACACTAGCGGGGGGGCCAATGAGCAGTTCTTC. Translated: CASSDTSGGANEQFF.

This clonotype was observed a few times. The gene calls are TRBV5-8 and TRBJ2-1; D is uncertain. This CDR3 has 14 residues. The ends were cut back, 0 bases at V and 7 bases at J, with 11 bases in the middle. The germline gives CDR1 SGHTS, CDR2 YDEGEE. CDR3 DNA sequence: TGTGCCAGCAGCTTGGCAGGCCAGAGAAATGAGCAGTTCTTC. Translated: CASSLAGQRNEQFF.

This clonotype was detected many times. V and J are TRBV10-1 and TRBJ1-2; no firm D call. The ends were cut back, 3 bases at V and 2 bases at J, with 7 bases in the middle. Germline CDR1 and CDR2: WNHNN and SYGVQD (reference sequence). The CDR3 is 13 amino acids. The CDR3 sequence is CASSEDPNYGYTF. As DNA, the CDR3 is TGCGCCAGCAGTGAAGACCCGAACTATGGCTACACCTTC.

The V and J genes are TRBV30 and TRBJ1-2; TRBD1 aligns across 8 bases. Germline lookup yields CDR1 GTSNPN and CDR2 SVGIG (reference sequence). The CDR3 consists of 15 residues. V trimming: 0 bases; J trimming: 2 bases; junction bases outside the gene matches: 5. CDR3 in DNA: TGTGCCTGGAGTGTTCCGGGACAGGCAAACTATGGCTACACCTTC. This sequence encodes CAWSVPGQANYGYTF.

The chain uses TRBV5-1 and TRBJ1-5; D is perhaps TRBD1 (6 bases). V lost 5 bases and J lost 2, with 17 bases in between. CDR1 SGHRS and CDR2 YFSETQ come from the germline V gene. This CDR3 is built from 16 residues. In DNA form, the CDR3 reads TGCGCCAGCAGTCTGGGGTCAGGGGTGCGCAATCAGCCCCAGCATTTT. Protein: CASSLGSGVRNQPQHF.

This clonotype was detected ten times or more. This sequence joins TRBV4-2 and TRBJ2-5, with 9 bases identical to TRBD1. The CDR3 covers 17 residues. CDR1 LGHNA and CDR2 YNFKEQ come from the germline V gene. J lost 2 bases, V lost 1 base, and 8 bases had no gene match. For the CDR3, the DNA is TGTGCCAGCAGCCAAGGGACAGGGGCCACGGGGCAAGAGACCCAGTACTTC. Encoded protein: CASSQGTGATGQETQYF.

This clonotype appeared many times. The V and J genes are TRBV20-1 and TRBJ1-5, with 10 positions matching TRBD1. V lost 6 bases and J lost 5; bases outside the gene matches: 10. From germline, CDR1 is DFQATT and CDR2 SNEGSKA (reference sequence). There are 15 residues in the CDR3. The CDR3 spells CSAIRTGTGDQPQHF. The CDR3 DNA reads TGCAGTGCCATCAGGACAGGGACAGGGGATCAGCCCCAGCATTTT.

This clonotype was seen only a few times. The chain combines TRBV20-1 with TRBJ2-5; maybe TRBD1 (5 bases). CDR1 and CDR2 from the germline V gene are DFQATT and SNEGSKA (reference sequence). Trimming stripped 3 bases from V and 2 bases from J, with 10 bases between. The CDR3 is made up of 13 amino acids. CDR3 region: CSARGPAQETQYF. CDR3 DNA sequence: TGCAGTGCTAGGGGGCCAGCGCAAGAGACCCAGTACTTC.

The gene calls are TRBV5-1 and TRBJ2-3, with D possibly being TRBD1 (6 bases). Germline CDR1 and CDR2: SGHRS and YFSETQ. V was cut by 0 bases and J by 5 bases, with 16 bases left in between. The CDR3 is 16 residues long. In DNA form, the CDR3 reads TGCGCCAGCAGCTTGGGTGGCAGGGGTTTAGGAGATACGCAGTATTTT. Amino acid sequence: CASSLGGRGLGDTQYF.

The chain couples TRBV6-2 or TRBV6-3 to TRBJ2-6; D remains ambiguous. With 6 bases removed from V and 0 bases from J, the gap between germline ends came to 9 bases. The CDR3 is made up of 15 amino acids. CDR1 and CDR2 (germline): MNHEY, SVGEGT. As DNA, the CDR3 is TGTGCCAGCAGCGACACCTACTCTGGGGCCAACGTCCTGACTTTC. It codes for CASSDTYSGANVLTF.

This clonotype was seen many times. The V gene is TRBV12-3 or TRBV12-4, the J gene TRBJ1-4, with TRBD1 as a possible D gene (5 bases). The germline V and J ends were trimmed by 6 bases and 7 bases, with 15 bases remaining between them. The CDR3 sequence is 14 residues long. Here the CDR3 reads CASSLRVRSEKLFF. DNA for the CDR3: TGTGCCAGCAGCCTCAGGGTTCGGAGTGAAAAACTGTTTTTT.

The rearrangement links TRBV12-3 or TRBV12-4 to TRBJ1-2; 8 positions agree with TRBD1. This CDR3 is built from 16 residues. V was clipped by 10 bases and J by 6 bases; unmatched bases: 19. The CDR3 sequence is CANSHLTGAGGNGYTF. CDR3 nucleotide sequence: TGTGCCAACAGCCATCTGACAGGGGCGGGAGGTAATGGCTACACCTTC.

This CDR3 is CASTGQTAYEQYF. The CDR3, as DNA: TGTGCCAGCACGGGACAGACAGCCTACGAGCAGTACTTC. This chain connects TRBV19 to TRBJ2-7; 7 bases fit TRBD1. The CDR3 is 13 residues long. V dropped 9 bases and J dropped 2; count of bases not matched to a gene: 7. Germline values: CDR1 LNHDA, CDR2 SQIVND (reference sequence).

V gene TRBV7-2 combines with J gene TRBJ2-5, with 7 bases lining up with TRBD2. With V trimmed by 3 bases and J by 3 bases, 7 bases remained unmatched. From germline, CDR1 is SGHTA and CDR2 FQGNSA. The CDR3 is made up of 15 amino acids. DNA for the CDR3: TGTGCCAGCAGCTTCTCTGCGGCGGGGGAAGAGACCCAGTACTTC. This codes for CASSFSAAGEETQYF.

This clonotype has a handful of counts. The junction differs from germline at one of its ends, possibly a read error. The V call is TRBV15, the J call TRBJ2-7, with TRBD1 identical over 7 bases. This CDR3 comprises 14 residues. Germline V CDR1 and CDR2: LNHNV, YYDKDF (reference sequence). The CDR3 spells CATSGDRAAVEQYF. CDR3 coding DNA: TGTGCCACCAGCGGAGACAGGGCGGCTGTAGAGCAGTACTTC.

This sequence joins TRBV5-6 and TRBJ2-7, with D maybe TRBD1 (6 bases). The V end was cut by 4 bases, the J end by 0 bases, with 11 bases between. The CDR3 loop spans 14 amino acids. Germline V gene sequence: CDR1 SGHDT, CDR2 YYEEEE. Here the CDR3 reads CASSMTGISYEQYF. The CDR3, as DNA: TGTGCCAGCAGCATGACAGGCATCTCCTACGAGCAGTACTTC.

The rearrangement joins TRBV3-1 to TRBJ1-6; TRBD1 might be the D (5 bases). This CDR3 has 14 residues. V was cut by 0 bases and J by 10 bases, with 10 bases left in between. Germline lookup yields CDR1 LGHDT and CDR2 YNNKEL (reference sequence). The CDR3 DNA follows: TGTGCCAGCAGCCAAGACCTGCAGGGCTCACCCCTCCACTTT. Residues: CASSQDLQGSPLHF.

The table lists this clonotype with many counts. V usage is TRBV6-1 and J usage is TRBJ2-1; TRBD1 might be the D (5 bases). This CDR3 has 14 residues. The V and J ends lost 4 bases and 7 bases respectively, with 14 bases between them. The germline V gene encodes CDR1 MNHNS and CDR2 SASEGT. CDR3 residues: CASSVPVDKNEQFF. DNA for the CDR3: TGTGCCAGCAGTGTTCCAGTGGACAAAAATGAGCAGTTCTTC.

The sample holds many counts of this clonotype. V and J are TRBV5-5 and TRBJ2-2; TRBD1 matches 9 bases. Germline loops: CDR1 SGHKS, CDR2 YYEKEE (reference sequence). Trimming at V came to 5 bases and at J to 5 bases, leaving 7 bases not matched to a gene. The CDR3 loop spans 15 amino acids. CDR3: CASSSFGQGTGELFF. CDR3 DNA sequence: TGTGCCAGCAGTTCCTTCGGACAGGGGACCGGGGAGCTGTTTTTT. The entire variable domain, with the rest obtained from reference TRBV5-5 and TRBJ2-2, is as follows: DAGVTQSPTHLIKTRGQQVTLRCSPISGHKSVSWYQQVLGQGPQFIFQYYEKEERGRGNFPDRFSARQFPNYSSELNVNALLLGDSALYLCASSSFGQGTGELFFGEGSRLTVL.

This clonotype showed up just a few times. The CDR3 spells CASSLAGQGISGYTF. The CDR3, as DNA: TGCGCCAGCAGCTTGGCGGGACAGGGGATCTCCGGCTACACCTTC. The V gene is TRBV5-1, the J gene TRBJ1-2, with 10 bases identical to TRBD1. J was trimmed by 8 bases and V by 0 bases; bases with no gene match: 7. CDR3 length: 15 amino acids. In germline, CDR1 is SGHRS, CDR2 YFSETQ.

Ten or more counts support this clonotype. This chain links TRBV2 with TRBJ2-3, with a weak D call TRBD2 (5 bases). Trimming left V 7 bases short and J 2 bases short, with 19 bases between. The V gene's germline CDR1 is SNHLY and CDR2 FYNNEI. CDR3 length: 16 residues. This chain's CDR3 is CASTGGGLADTDTQYF. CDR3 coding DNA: TGTGCCAGCACCGGAGGTGGCCTCGCGGACACAGATACGCAGTATTTT.

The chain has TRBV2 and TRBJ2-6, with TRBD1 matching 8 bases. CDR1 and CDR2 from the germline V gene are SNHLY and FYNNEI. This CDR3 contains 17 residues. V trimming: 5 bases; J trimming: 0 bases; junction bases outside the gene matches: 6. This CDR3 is CASSSRGLYSGANVLTF. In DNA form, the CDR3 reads TGTGCCAGCAGTTCCAGGGGGCTTTACTCTGGGGCCAACGTCCTGACTTTC.

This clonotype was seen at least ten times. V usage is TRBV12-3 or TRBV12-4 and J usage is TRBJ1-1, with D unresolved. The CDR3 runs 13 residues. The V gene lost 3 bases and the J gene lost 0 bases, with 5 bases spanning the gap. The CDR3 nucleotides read TGTGCCAGCAGTTTTTTCATGAACACTGAAGCTTTCTTT. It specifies CASSFFMNTEAFF.

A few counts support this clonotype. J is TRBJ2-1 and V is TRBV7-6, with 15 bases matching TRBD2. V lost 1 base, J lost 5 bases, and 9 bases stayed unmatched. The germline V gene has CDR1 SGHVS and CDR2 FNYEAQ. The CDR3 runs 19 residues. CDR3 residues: CASSLDPGLAGGGNNEQFF. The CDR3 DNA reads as TGTGCCAGCAGCTTAGATCCGGGACTAGCGGGGGGAGGCAACAATGAGCAGTTCTTC.